This T cell receptor (beta chain) is from a study of cytomegalovirus exposure and HLA in healthy donors. PCR was performed using 60 Vbeta and 13 Jbeta primers. Profiling relied on immunoSEQ multiplex PCR, and the TCRdb table lists in-frame clones only, not all of them. The sample includes roughly 150,000 clones, less than 10% of them seen just once. Trimming left V 7 bases short and J 2 bases short, with 14 bases between. The CDR3 covers 13 residues. Germline V gives CDR1 SQVTM, CDR2 ANQGSEA. Donors showed nominal health when sampled, although they likely had unrecorded immune exposures. In this sample, this clone turned up a few times. Its target is unknown. Study-wide results and caveats: Owing to their indistinguishability, certain V segments, notably TRBV6-2 and TRBV6-3, were excluded. Productive status was seen about 87% or about 30% of the time for most TCR beta V segments in an earlier analysis.

This chain uses TRBV29-1 with TRBJ1-2; the D is unclear. This sequence was found in a male donor in good health and CMV-seronegative. The sequencing sample was made of PBMCs. CDR3 region: CSGQEDANYGYTF. In DNA form, the CDR3 reads TGCAGCGGGCAGGAAGACGCGAACTATGGCTACACCTTC.